This T cell receptor beta chain is drawn from a study of blood T cell repertoires in COVID-19. Study as a whole: Some COVID-19 samples were acute and others convalescent; all came from the United States, Italy and Spain. T cells, B-cell-depleted T cells, or PBMCs provided the cDNA or gDNA that served as material.

In the authors' workflow: Amplifying reference gene primers gave estimates of nucleated cell counts. Sequencing used immunoSEQ multiplex PCR; TCRdb keeps in-frame clones, though not all of them. The D gene and trimming were derived from the DNA, and the V and J assignments and clone size from that table. The repertoire holds about 61,000 clones, with around 73% as singletons. V lost 0 bases and J lost 4, with 6 bases in between. Per germline, CDR1 SGHRS and CDR2 YFSETQ. CDR3 length equals 13 residues. The chain carries TRBV5-1 and TRBJ2-3, with D uncertain. The sequencing input was peripheral blood. This receptor was obtained from a man at least 80 years old with active or convalescent COVID-19. CDR3 DNA sequence: TGCGCCAGCAGCTTGGCCGGTGCAGATACGCAGTATTTT. Encoded protein: CASSLAGADTQYF.